One sample yielded the 21 T cell receptor beta chains listed below, sequenced in a study of Ad26.COV2.S vaccination and SARS-CoV-2 variants. TCRdb's table, derived via immunoSEQ multiplex PCR, lists solely in-frame clones and lacks some. This sample carries some 450,000 clones, 90% of them seen once, and the ten largest clones take approximately 4.5%. Treatment meaning: roughly 19 received Ad26.COV2.S at low or high dose, single or two shots; roughly five received placebo; per-sample allocation not given. Day 63 after the first vaccine or placebo injection was the time point for sampling. The sequences come from peripheral blood, collected in a trial of Ad26.COV2.S vaccine versus placebo. Receptors originate from a person between 18 and 60 years old who received the Ad26.COV2.S COVID-19 vaccine or a placebo.

The chain is built from TRBV5-1 and TRBJ2-7; TRBD2 aligns across 10 bases. This CDR3 contains 18 residues. V lost 3 bases and J lost 2; bases outside the gene matches: 14. Germline V gene lookup returns CDR1 SGHRS and CDR2 YFSETQ. The CDR3 DNA reads TGCGCCAGCAGCTCCCAACCCGGGAGACTAGCGGGCCCCTACGAGCAGTACTTC. Translated, it gives CASSSQPGRLAGPYEQYF. Full variable domain (outside the CDR3, taken from reference TRBV5-1 and TRBJ2-7): KAGVTQTPRYLIKTRGQQVTLSCSPISGHRSVSWYQQTPGQGLQFLFEYFSETQRNKGNFPGRFSGRQFSNSRSEMNVSTLELGDSALYLCASSSQPGRLAGPYEQYFGPGTRLTVT.

This clone has only a few counts. This chain joins TRBV5-6 and TRBJ2-7; D gene ambiguous. The CDR3 loop spans 12 amino acids. Trimming removed 3 bases from V and 3 bases from J, with 7 bases in between. Germline-derived CDR1 and CDR2 are SGHDT and YYEEEE. CDR3 sequence: CASSSGRYEQYF. The CDR3 DNA reads TGTGCCAGCAGCTCCGGCCGCTACGAGCAGTACTTC.

The chain links TRBV6-5 to TRBJ1-5, with no clear D. The V end was cut by 2 bases, the J end by 7 bases, with 9 bases between. CDR1 is MNHEY and CDR2 is SVGAGI in the germline V gene. This CDR3 comprises 13 residues. The CDR3, as DNA: TGTGCCAGCAGTTACGACAATGGACAGCCCCAGCATTTT. It translates to CASSYDNGQPQHF.

The gene calls are TRBV19 and TRBJ2-3, with D perhaps assigned TRBD1 or TRBD2 (6 bases each). Trimming shortened V by 2 bases and J by 3 bases, and 12 bases separated the two germline ends. The CDR3 is 15 residues long. Germline V lookup: CDR1 LNHDA, CDR2 SQIVND (reference sequence). CDR3 in amino acids: CASSISGGRTDTQYF. The CDR3 DNA follows: TGTGCCAGTAGTATAAGTGGGGGGCGTACAGATACGCAGTATTTT.

This CDR3 reads CASSSRGVHSEQYF. The CDR3 nucleotides are TGTGCCAGCAGTTCTCGGGGGGTCCATAGTGAGCAGTACTTC. The rearrangement uses TRBV27 and TRBJ2-7; 7 bases are shared with TRBD2. V shed 4 bases and J 7 bases; nucleotides not matched to a gene: 10. This CDR3 comprises 14 residues. The germline V gene has CDR1 MNHEY and CDR2 SMNVEV (reference sequence).

The chain is built from TRBV19 and TRBJ2-2; TRBD2 agrees at 7 bases. Germline values: CDR1 LNHDA, CDR2 SQIVND (reference sequence). CDR3 length: 14 amino acids. V was clipped by 7 bases and J by 4 bases; unmatched bases: 6. The CDR3 region has the DNA TGTGCCAGTAACCCGGGACTACTCACCGGGGAGCTGTTTTTT. Translating gives CASNPGLLTGELFF.

The rearrangement links TRBV19 to TRBJ2-7; D possibly corresponds to TRBD2 (7 bases). The CDR3 length is 15 residues. Germline CDR1 and CDR2: LNHDA and SQIVND (reference sequence). Trimming took 1 base from V and 4 from J, leaving 14 bases between them. In DNA, the CDR3 is TGTGCCAGTAGTATAGTCGGCGGGGGCGTTTACGAGCAGTACTTC. Its protein product is CASSIVGGGVYEQYF.

The chain has TRBV7-9 and TRBJ2-7, with 10 bases identical to TRBD1. The J segment lost 2 bases and the V segment lost 4 bases, leaving 2 bases of the junction unmatched. The CDR3 has 14 residues. The germline gives CDR1 SEHNR, CDR2 FQNEAQ (reference sequence). The CDR3: CASSSDRGPYEQYF. CDR3 coding DNA: TGTGCCAGCAGCTCTGACAGGGGGCCCTACGAGCAGTACTTC.

The chain employs TRBV10-3 and TRBJ1-6; 7 bases agree with TRBD1. The CDR3 is 16 amino acids. V lost 0 bases, J lost 10 bases, and 9 bases stayed unmatched. Germline CDR1 and CDR2: ENHRY and SYGVKD. This chain's CDR3 is CAISESGDRAASPLHF. CDR3 in DNA: TGTGCCATCAGTGAGTCGGGGGACAGAGCGGCCTCACCCCTCCACTTT.

V and J are TRBV18 and TRBJ2-7; D may be TRBD1 (6 bases). Germline loops: CDR1 KGHSH, CDR2 LQKENI. Trimming cost V 5 bases and J 6 bases, with 14 bases left between them. This CDR3 is 13 amino acids long. In nucleotides, the CDR3 is TGTGCCAGCTCAACAGGGACCGTTGCCGAGCAGTACTTC. Encoded protein: CASSTGTVAEQYF.

The gene calls are TRBV18 and TRBJ2-1; the D gene is possibly TRBD2 (6 bases). CDR3 length equals 15 residues. Germline V gene lookup returns CDR1 KGHSH and CDR2 LQKENI. V shed 6 bases and J shed 2 bases, with 14 bases lying between them. CDR3: CASSPGGQAYNEQFF. The CDR3 DNA sequence: TGTGCCAGCTCTCCAGGAGGGCAAGCCTACAATGAGCAGTTCTTC.

V and J are TRBV7-9 and TRBJ2-7; 11 bases agree with TRBD2. The CDR3 consists of 15 residues. Germline trimming cut 5 bases from V and 3 bases from J; bases unmatched to any gene: 6. In germline, CDR1 is SEHNR, CDR2 FQNEAQ (reference sequence). The CDR3 reads CASSRPTSGSYEQYF. As DNA, the CDR3 is TGTGCCAGCAGCCGTCCAACTAGCGGGAGCTACGAGCAGTACTTC.

Written as DNA, the CDR3 is TGTGCCAGCCGGGACACCATGCAAGAGACCCAGTACTTC. Translated: CASRDTMQETQYF. The V call is TRBV19, the J call TRBJ2-5, with D possibly TRBD1 on 6 matching bases. The germline CDR1 and CDR2 sequences are LNHDA and SQIVND (reference sequence). V was cut by 9 bases and J by 2 bases, with 13 bases left in between. The CDR3 has 13 amino acids.

The rearrangement uses TRBV18 and TRBJ2-5, with TRBD2 identical over 8 bases. This CDR3 comprises 16 residues. J was trimmed by 2 bases and V by 1 base; bases with no gene match: 6. Looked up from germline, CDR1 is KGHSH and CDR2 is LQKENI. CDR3 region: CASSPRASGPQETQYF. In DNA form, the CDR3 reads TGTGCCAGCTCACCACGGGCTAGCGGGCCACAAGAGACCCAGTACTTC.

CDR3 DNA: TGTGCCAGCAGCGTAGGGCAGACTATAACCGAAAAACTGTTTTTT. Its protein is CASSVGQTITEKLFF. This chain joins TRBV9 and TRBJ1-4; no firm D call. The V gene's germline CDR1 is SGDLS and CDR2 YYNGEE. The germline V and J ends were trimmed by 0 bases and 8 bases, with 14 bases remaining between them. The CDR3 totals 15 residues. Variable domain in full (rest from reference TRBV9 and TRBJ1-4): DSGVTQTPKHLITATGQRVTLRCSPRSGDLSVYWYQQSLDQGLQFLIQYYNGEERAKGNILERFSAQQFPDLHSELNLSSLELGDSALYFCASSVGQTITEKLFFGSGTQLSVL.

The V gene is TRBV5-4, the J gene TRBJ2-7; 8 positions match TRBD1. CDR1 is SGHNT and CDR2 is YYREEE in the germline V gene (reference sequence). After removal of 9 bases from V and 0 bases from J, the junction contained 5 bases not matched to a gene. The CDR3 consists of 13 residues. Here the CDR3 DNA reads TGTGCCATGACAGGGGAAAGCTCCTACGAGCAGTACTTC. Amino acids: CAMTGESSYEQYF.

The chain uses TRBV20-1 and TRBJ1-2; D is undetermined. Germline values: CDR1 DFQATT, CDR2 SNEGSKA (reference sequence). Trimming cost V 7 bases and J 5 bases, with 8 bases left between them. This CDR3 is built from 10 residues. The CDR3 loop is CSGFSYGYTF. The DNA for the CDR3 is TGCAGTGGATTTTCGTATGGCTACACCTTC.

This chain connects TRBV2 to TRBJ2-5, with 13 nucleotides matching TRBD2. Per germline, CDR1 SNHLY and CDR2 FYNNEI. V shed 6 bases, J shed 3 bases, and the junction held 1 base outside the gene matches. This CDR3 contains 14 residues. CDR3 in DNA: TGTGCCAGCAGGACTAGCGGGAGGAAAGAGACCCAGTACTTC. It is translated as CASRTSGRKETQYF. Based on the CDR3 plus reference TRBV2 and TRBJ2-5, the full variable domain is EPEVTQTPSHQVTQMGQEVILRCVPISNHLYFYWYRQILGQKVEFLVSFYNNEISEKSEIFDDQFSVERPDGSNFTLKIRSTKLEDSAMYFCASRTSGRKETQYFGPGTRLLVL.

The chain carries TRBV7-2 and TRBJ1-1, with D possibly being TRBD1 (5 bases). CDR3 length equals 14 residues. In germline, CDR1 is SGHTA, CDR2 FQGNSA. Trimming removed 5 bases from V and 1 base from J, with 11 bases in between. The CDR3: CASSPGLSNTEAFF. CDR3 coding DNA: TGTGCCAGCAGCCCAGGGTTATCGAACACTGAAGCTTTCTTT.

V and J are TRBV20-1 and TRBJ2-7; D is uncertain. The CDR3 is 12 amino acids. Germline assignment: CDR1 DFQATT and CDR2 SNEGSKA (reference sequence). Deletions cut 3 bases from V and 2 bases from J, with 8 bases between. In DNA, the CDR3 is TGCAGTGCTAGTTATCTTGCCTACGAGCAGTACTTC. Amino acid sequence: CSASYLAYEQYF.

The rearrangement links TRBV19 to TRBJ2-1, with 10 bases aligning to TRBD2. V lost 2 bases, J lost 7 bases, and 5 bases stayed unmatched. The CDR3 runs to 15 residues. The germline V gene encodes CDR1 LNHDA and CDR2 SQIVND (reference sequence). CDR3 nucleotides: TGTGCCAGTAGTATATCTAGCGGGAGCATGAATGAGCAGTTCTTC. It translates to CASSISSGSMNEQFF.